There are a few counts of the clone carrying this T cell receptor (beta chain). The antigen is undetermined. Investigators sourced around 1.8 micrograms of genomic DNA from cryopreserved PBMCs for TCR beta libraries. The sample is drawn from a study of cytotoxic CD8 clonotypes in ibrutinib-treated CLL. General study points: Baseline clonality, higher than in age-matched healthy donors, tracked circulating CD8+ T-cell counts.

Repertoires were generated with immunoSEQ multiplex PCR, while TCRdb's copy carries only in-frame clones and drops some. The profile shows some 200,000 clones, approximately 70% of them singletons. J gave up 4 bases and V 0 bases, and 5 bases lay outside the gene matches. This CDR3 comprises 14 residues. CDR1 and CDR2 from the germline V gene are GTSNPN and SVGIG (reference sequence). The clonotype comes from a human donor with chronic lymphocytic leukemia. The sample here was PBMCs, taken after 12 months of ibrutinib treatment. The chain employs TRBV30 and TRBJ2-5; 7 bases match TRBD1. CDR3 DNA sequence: TGTGCCTGGAGTGTGGTTAGGGGGCGAGAGACCCAGTACTTC. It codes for CAWSVVRGRETQYF. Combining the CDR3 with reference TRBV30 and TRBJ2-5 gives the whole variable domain SQTIHQWPATLVQPVGSPLSLECTVEGTSNPNLYWYRQAAGRGLQLLFYSVGIGQISSEVPQNLSASRPQDRQFILSSKKLLLSDSGFYLCAWSVVRGRETQYFGPGTRLLVL.